This T cell receptor beta chain was observed in a study of immune evolution from preneoplasia to lung adenocarcinoma. Broader study findings: Later-stage lesions appeared to have more T cells, more diversity, less clonality. Top clone frequencies peaked in normal lung, apparently declining through invasive adenocarcinoma.

Assay used: immunoSEQ multiplex PCR; TCRdb lists only in-frame clones, some missing. The sample has roughly 21,000 clones, 70% to 85% seen once. Between about 2014 and 2018, patients underwent resection in Japan or China. Each case's diagnosis was confirmed by two pathologists on H&E. As to this clone: Its antigen is unknown.

This clonotype originated in a person aged 55 to 70 with lung adenocarcinoma. Sequences were obtained from FFPE invasive lung adenocarcinoma tissue.

CDR3 sequence reads: CASSLDRRVVGEQYF. For the CDR3, the DNA is TGTGCCAGCAGCTTAGATCGGCGGGTAGTCGGCGAGCAGTACTTC. The chain has TRBV7-2 and TRBJ2-7; perhaps TRBD2 as D (5 bases). V lost 1 base and J 6 bases, leaving 16 bases between the germline ends. This CDR3 has 15 residues. Germline-derived CDR1 and CDR2 are SGHTA and FQGNSA. Using reference TRBV7-2 and TRBJ2-7 for the parts outside the CDR3, the full variable domain is GAGVSQSPSNKVTEKGKDVELRCDPISGHTALYWYRQSLGQGLEFLIYFQGNSAPDKSGLPSDRFSAERTGGSVSTLTIQRTQQEDSAVYLCASSLDRRVVGEQYFGPGTRLTVT.